Given below is one T cell receptor beta chain in context. The antigen it binds to is not known. No much larger clonotype is one base removed from it; base qualities were not supplied. The sample originates from a study of shared clonotypes between healthy human individuals (dated by TCRdb to 2019 to 2021). Broadly, across the study: The cohort comprised two women and three men aged 18 to 49 years. To estimate repertoire size and how much clonotypes are shared between individuals, the study performed deep sequencing of blood TCR repertoires from about five healthy adults. To increase sequencing depth and limit assay-specific biases, TCR repertoire library preparation and sequencing were carried out by different laboratories using diverse techniques. Between about 0.9 and 9 billion PBMCs per donor were obtained by leukapheresis. The paper as a whole reports these results and caveats: Based on pairwise subsampling, the degree of clonotype sharing among donors was expected to be affected by sequencing depth. Only blood was sampled, and tissue TCR repertoires likely differ from those in blood. The genetic and exposure-history diversity represented was limited by the small number of donors.

The cysteine opens and the phenylalanine closes a CDR3 of 15 amino acids. The DNA shown is the 45-base CDR3, in frame from base 1. V lost 4 bases and J lost 1 base; the stretch between them is 13 bases long. CDR1 is given as SEHNR and CDR2 as FQNEAQ, both from the germline V gene (reference sequence). Using the deep immunoSEQ assay, multiplex PCR amplified TCR CDR3 regions from genomic DNA. Genomic DNA extracted from each cell subset was distributed evenly over all wells of several immunoSEQ 96-well plates, and each plate served as one replicate. For unsorted PBMC, each replicate PCR was loaded with around 300 ng genomic DNA, equivalent to about 30,000 T cell genomes. Ten immunoSEQ deep assay plates were used to sequence unsorted PBMC genomic DNA. The purified libraries were quantified using a Qubit 3.0 fluorometer, sized with a Bioanalyzer 2100, and then quantified again using the KAPA Library Quantification kit. Every immunoSEQ 96-well plate was sequenced on a dedicated single-read 150-cycle Illumina NextSeq 550 flow cell. As for the authors' bioinformatics: The immunoSEQ output contained only junctional sequences without quality scores, so filtering could not match that applied to full-length reads. To assign V/J genes and CDR3, sequences were annotated using PyIR, a Python wrapper for IgBLAST v1.9, with IMGT germline references. Reads were removed for weak V/J assignments (E-value above 1e-6), missing CDR3, stop codons, out-of-frame junctions, or ambiguous translated residues. A V3J clonotype was defined by an identical inferred V gene, J gene, and CDR3 amino acid sequence. To compute the percentage overlap between repertoires, the number of shared unique clonotypes was divided by the size of the smaller repertoire. RTK rarefaction, the Chao1 estimator, and Recon v2.1 estimates of unobserved clonotypes were used to assess repertoire richness. TCRdb holds this immuneACCESS table with in-frame rearrangements only. Some clones are missing; in checked studies, unresolved V genes explain under half, and the rest has no known cause. For V, J and clone size, that table is used; D and trimming come from the DNA. Within this sample are about 480,000 clones, with around 79% of them counted one time only. The top ten hold around 13% of the sample.

Healthy HIV-negative adults with no recently reported acute infections or vaccinations were included as donors. Every donor was a Caucasian adult living in Nashville, Tennessee, USA. In the unsorted samples, approximately 82 million PBMCs were counted, and genomic DNA was extracted using the QIAamp DNA Blood Mini kit. Blood was collected by leukapheresis, and PBMCs were isolated by Ficoll-Histopaque density gradient centrifugation and then cryopreserved in liquid nitrogen vapor phase. The sequenced sample consisted of PBMCs. The sequence links TRBV7-9 to TRBJ1-1; possibly the D gene is TRBD1, per 5 matching bases. The clonotype comes from a woman aged 40-49 years in good health. Some clones in this sample may be carry-over from other donors' samples. The nucleotide sequence reads as follows: TGTGCCAGCAGCTGGGGGGGGACGGAGAACACTGAAGCTTTCTTT. Its protein product is CASSWGGTENTEAFF.